The sequence of this TCR beta chain was determined in a study of cytomegalovirus exposure and HLA in healthy donors. Study-level results: Among TCR sequences, most were rare, though some public TCRs appeared in many donors.

The V end lost 7 bases, the J end lost 7 bases, and 14 bases lay between the germline ends. The CDR3 runs 12 residues. CDR1 MNHNS and CDR2 SASEGT come from the germline V gene. As concerns this clone: What it binds is not known.

The PCR employed 60 Vbeta primers together with 13 Jbeta primers. TCRdb's table, derived via immunoSEQ multiplex PCR, lists solely in-frame clones and lacks some. The top ten clones hold 7.5% to 9% of a sample with some 98,000 clones, more than 70% of them seen once. This sequence joins TRBV6-1 and TRBJ2-7, with TRBD1 as a possible D gene (6 bases). This receptor was identified in a female donor in good health and CMV-seronegative. What was sequenced was PBMCs. This CDR3 reads CASKKGVWEQYF. DNA for the CDR3: TGTGCCAGCAAGAAGGGGGTTTGGGAGCAGTACTTC.